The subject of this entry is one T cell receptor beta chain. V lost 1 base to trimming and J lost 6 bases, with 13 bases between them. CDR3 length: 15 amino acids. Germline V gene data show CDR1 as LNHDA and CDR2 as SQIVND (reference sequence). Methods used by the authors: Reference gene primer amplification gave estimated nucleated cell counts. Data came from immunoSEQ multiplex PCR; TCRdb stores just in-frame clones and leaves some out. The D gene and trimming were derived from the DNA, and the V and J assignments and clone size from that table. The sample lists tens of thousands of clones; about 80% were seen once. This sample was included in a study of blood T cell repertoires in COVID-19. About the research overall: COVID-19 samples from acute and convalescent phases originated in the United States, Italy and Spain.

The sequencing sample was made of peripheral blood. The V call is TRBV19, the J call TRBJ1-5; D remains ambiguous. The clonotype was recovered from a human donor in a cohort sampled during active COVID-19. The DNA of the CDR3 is TGTGCCAGTAGTATAGGGAGGGAGCGGGGTCAGCCCCAGCATTTT. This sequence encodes CASSIGRERGQPQHF.